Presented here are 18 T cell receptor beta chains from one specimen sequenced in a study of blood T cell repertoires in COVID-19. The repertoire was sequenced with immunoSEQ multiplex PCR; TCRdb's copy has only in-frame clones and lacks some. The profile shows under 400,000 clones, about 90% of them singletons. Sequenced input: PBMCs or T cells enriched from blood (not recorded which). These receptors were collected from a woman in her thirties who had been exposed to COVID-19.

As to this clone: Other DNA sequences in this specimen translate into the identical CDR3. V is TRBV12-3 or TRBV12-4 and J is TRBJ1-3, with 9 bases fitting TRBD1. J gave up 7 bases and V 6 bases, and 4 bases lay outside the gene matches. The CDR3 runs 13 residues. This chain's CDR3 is CASSRTGENTIYF. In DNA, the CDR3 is TGTGCCAGCAGCCGGACAGGGGAGAACACCATATATTTT.

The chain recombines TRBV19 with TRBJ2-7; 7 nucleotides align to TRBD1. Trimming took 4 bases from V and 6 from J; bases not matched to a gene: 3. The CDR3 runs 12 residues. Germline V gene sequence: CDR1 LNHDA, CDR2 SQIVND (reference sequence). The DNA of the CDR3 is TGTGCCAGTAGTAGACAGGGAAGCGAGCAGTACTTC. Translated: CASSRQGSEQYF. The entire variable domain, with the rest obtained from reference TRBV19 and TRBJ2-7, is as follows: DGGITQSPKYLFRKEGQNVTLSCEQNLNHDAMYWYRQDPGQGLRLIYYSQIVNDFQKGDIAEGYSVSREKKESFPLTVTSAQKNPTAFYLCASSRQGSEQYFGPGTRLTVT.

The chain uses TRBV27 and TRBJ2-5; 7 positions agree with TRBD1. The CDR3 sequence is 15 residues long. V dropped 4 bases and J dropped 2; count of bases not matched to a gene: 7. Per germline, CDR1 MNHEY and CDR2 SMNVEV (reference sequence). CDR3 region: CASSYGQASQETQYF. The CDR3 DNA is TGTGCCAGCAGTTACGGACAGGCCTCGCAAGAGACCCAGTACTTC.

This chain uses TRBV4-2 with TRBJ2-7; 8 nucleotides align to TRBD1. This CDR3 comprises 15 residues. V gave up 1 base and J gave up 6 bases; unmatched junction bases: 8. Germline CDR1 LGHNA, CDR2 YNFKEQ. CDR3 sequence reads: CASSQGDRRAGEQYF. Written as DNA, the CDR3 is TGTGCCAGCAGCCAAGGGGACAGGCGAGCGGGCGAGCAGTACTTC.

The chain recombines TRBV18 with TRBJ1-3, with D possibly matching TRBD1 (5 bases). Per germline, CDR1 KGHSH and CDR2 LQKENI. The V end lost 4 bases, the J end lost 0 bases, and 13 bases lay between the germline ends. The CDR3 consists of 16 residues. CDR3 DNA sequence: TGTGCCAGCTCACGGGGACTCCAGAGCTCTGGAAACACCATATATTTT. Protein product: CASSRGLQSSGNTIYF.

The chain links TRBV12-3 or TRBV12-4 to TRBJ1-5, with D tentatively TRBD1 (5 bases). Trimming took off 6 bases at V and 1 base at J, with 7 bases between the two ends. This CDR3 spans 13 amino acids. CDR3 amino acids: CASRRQSNQPQHF. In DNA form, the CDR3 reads TGTGCCAGCAGGAGACAGAGCAATCAGCCCCAGCATTTT.

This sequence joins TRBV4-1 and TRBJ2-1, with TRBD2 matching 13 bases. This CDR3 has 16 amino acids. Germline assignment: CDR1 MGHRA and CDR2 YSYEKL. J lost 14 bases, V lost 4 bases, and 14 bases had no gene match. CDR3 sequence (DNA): TGCGCCAGCAGCCCCGGGACTAGCGGGATATGGGTAGGTGAGTTCTTC. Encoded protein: CASSPGTSGIWVGEFF.

The CDR3 protein is CSVEGTESSYNEQFF. CDR3 in DNA: TGCAGCGTTGAGGGGACAGAAAGCTCCTACAATGAGCAGTTCTTC. The chain combines TRBV29-1 with TRBJ2-1, with 7 bases identical to TRBD1. The length of the CDR3 is 15 residues. From germline, CDR1 is SQVTM and CDR2 ANQGSEA. The V gene end was trimmed by 3 bases and the J gene end by 0 bases; junction bases not matched to a gene: 5.

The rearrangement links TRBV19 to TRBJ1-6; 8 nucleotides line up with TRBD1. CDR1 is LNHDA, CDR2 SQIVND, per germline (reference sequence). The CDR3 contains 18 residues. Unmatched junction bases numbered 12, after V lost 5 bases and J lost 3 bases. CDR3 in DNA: TGTGCCAGTAGTTACGTCGCGCAGGGGGCGGACTATAATTCACCCCTCCACTTT. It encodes CASSYVAQGADYNSPLHF.

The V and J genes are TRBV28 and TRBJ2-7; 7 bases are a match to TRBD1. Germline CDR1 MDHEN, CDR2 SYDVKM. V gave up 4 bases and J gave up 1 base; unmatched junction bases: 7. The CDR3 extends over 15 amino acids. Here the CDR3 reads CASSWTGSTSYEQYF. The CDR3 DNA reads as TGTGCCAGCAGTTGGACAGGATCCACATCCTACGAGCAGTACTTC.

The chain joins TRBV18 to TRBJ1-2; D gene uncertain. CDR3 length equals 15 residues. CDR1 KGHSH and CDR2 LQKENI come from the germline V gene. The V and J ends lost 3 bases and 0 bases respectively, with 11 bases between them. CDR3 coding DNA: TGTGCCAGCTCACCCGACGACATACCTAACTATGGCTACACCTTC. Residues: CASSPDDIPNYGYTF.

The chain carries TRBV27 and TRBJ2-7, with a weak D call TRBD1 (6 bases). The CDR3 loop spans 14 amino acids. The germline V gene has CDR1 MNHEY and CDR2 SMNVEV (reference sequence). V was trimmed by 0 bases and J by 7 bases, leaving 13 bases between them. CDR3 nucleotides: TGTGCCAGCAGTTTATCGATCCAGGGGCAAGAGCAGTACTTC. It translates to CASSLSIQGQEQYF.

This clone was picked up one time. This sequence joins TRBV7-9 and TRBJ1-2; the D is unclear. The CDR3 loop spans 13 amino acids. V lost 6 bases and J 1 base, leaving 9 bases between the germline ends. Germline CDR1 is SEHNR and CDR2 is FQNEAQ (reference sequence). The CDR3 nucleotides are TGTGCCAGCAGTCTTCAGGATAACTATGGCTACACCTTC. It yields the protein CASSLQDNYGYTF.

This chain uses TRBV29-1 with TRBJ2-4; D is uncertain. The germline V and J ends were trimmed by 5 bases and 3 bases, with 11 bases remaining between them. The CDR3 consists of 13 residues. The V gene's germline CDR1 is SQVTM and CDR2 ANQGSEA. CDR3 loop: CSVRPRLKNIQYF. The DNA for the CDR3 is TGCAGCGTTCGGCCGAGGCTCAAAAACATTCAGTACTTC.

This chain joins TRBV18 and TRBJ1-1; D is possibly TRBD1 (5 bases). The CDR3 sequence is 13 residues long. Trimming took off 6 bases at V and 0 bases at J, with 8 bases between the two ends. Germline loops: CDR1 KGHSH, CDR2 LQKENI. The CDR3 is CASSLQVNTEAFF. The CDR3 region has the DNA TGTGCCAGCTCGCTACAGGTGAACACTGAAGCTTTCTTT.

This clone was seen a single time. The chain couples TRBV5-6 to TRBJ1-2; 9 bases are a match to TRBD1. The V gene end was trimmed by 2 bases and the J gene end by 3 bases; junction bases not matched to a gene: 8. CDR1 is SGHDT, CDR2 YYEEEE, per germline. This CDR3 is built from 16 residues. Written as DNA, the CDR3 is TGTGCCAGCAGCTTTCCCGGGACAGGGAAGCACTATGGCTACACCTTC. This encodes CASSFPGTGKHYGYTF. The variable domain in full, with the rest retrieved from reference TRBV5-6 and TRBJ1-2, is DAGVTQSPTHLIKTRGQQVTLRCSPKSGHDTVSWYQQALGQGPQFIFQYYEEEERQRGNFPDRFSGHQFPNYSSELNVNALLLGDSALYLCASSFPGTGKHYGYTFGSGTRLTVV.

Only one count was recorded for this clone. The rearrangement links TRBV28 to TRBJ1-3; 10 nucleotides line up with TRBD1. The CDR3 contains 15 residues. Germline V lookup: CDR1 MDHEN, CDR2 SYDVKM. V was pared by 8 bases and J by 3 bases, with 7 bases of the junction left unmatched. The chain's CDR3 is CASWDRGKDGNTIYF. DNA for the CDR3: TGTGCCAGCTGGGACAGGGGAAAAGATGGAAACACCATATATTTT.

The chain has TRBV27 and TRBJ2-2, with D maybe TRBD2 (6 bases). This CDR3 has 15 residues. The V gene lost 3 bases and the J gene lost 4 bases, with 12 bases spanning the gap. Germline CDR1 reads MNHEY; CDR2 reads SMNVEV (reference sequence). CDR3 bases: TGTGCCAGCAGTTTGTTAGCGGATTTCACCGGGGAGCTGTTTTTT. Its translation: CASSLLADFTGELFF.